The source of this T cell receptor beta chain is a study of T-cell reconstitution after alpha-beta-depleted transplantation in children. General study points: T cells produced anew were the main source of T-cell counts and diversity one year after transplant. The study reportedly traced alpha-beta T cells about two months after transplant to several hundred expanded graft clones.

Preparation of the TCRbeta library was carried out with unique molecular identifiers. TCRdb reprocessed the PCR reads with MiXCR, giving one entry per CDR3 protein. This sample yields over 85,000 distinct CDR3 sequences, of which approximately 6% are seen a single time; roughly 6.1% belongs to the top ten. Many counts were recorded for this clonotype. Its matching antigen is unknown. Germline V lookup: CDR1 LNHNV, CDR2 YYDKDF (reference sequence). Trimming removed 0 bases from V and 10 bases from J; junction bases left unmatched: 5. The CDR3 runs 13 residues. The J gene is TRBJ2-5, the V gene TRBV15; 7 bases are a match to TRBD1. The sample in question was PBMCs, mostly from graft donor cells, obtained 60 days after TCRalphabeta/CD19-depleted stem cell transplant. The source of this sequence is a female patient aged 2-9 years who had a stem cell transplant for Fanconi anemia, so the T cells may come from the graft donor. The CDR3 coding sequence is TGTGCCACCAGCAGAGATACCCAGGGGGACCAGTACTTC. This encodes CATSRDTQGDQYF.